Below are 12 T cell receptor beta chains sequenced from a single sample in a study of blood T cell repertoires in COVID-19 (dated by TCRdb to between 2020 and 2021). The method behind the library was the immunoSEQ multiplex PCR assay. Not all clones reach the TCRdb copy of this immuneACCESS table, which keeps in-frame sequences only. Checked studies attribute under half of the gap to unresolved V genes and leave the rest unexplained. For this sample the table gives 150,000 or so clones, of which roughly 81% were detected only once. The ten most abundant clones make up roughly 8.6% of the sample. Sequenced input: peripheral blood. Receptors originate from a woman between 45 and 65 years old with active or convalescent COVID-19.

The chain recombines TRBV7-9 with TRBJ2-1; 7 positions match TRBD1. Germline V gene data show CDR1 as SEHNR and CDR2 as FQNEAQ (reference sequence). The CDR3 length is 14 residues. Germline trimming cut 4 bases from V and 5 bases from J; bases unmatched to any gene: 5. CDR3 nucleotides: TGTGCCAGCAGCTCCCAGGGGGAGAACAATGAGCAGTTCTTC. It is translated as CASSSQGENNEQFF.

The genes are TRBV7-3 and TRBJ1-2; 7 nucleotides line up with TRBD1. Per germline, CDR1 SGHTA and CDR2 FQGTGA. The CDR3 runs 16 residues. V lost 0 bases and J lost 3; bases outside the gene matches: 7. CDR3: CASSLTVFGQDYGYTF. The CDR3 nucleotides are TGTGCCAGCAGCTTAACGGTGTTCGGACAGGACTATGGCTACACCTTC. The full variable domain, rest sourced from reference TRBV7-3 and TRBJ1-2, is GAGVSQTPSNKVTEKGKYVELRCDPISGHTALYWYRQSLGQGPEFLIYFQGTGAADDSGLPNDRFFAVRPEGSVSTLKIQRTERGDSAVYLCASSLTVFGQDYGYTFGSGTRLTVV.

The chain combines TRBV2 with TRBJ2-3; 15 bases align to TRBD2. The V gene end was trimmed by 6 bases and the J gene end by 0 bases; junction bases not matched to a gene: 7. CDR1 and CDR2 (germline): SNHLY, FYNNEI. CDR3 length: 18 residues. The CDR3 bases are TGTGCCAGCAGACGAGGGACTAGCGGGGGGATGAGCACAGATACGCAGTATTTT. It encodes CASRRGTSGGMSTDTQYF.

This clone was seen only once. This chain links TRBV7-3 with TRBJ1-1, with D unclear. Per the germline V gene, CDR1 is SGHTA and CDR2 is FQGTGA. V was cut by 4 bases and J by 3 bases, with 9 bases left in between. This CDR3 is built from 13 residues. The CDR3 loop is CASSSLRDTEAFF. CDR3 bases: TGTGCCAGCAGCTCTTTGCGGGACACTGAAGCTTTCTTT. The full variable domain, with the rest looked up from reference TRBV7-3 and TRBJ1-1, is GAGVSQTPSNKVTEKGKYVELRCDPISGHTALYWYRQSLGQGPEFLIYFQGTGAADDSGLPNDRFFAVRPEGSVSTLKIQRTERGDSAVYLCASSSLRDTEAFFGQGTRLTVV.

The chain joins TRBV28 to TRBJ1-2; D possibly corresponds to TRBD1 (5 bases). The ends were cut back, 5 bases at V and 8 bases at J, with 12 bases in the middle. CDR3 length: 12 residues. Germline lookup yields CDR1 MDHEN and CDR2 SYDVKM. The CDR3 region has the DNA TGTGCCAGCAGTGTCAGGGATCGCGGCTACACCTTC. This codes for CASSVRDRGYTF.

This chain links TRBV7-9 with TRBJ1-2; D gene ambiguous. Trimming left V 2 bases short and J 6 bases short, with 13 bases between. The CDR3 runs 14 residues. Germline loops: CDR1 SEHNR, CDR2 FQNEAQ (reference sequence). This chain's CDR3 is CASSLTQSPHGYTF. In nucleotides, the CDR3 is TGTGCCAGCAGCTTAACCCAGTCACCGCATGGCTACACCTTC.

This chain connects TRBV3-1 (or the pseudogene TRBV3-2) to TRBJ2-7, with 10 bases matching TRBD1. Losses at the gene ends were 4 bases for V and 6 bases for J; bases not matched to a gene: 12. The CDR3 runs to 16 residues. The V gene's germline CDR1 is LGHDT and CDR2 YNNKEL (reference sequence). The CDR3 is CASSLWLGQGKGEQYF. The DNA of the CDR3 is TGTGCCAGCAGCCTTTGGTTGGGACAGGGGAAAGGCGAGCAGTACTTC.

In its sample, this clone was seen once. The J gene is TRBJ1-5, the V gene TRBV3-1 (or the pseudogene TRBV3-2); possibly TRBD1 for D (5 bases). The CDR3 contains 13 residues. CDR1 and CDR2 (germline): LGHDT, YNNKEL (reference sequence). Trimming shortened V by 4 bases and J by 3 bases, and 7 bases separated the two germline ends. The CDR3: CASSRGLNQPQHF. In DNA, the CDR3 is TGTGCCAGCAGCCGGGGCCTCAATCAGCCCCAGCATTTT.

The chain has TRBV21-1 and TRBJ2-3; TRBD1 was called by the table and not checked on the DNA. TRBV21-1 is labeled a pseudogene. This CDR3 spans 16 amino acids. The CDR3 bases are TGTGCCAGCAGCAAAGCAAAGGCAGGGGACACAGATACGCAGTATTTT. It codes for CASSKAKAGDTDTQYF.

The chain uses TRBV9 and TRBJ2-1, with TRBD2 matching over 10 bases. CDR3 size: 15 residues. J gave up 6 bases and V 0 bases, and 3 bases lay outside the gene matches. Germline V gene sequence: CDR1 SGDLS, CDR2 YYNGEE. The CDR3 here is CASSVASGRGNEQFF. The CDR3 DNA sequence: TGTGCCAGCAGCGTAGCTAGCGGGAGAGGCAATGAGCAGTTCTTC. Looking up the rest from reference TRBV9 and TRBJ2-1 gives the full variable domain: DSGVTQTPKHLITATGQRVTLRCSPRSGDLSVYWYQQSLDQGLQFLIQYYNGEERAKGNILERFSAQQFPDLHSELNLSSLELGDSALYFCASSVASGRGNEQFFGPGTRLTVL.

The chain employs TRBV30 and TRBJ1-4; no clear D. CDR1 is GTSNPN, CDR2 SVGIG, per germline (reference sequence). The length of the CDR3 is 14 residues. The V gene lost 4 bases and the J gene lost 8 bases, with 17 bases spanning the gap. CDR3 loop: CAWTPQEAQEKLFF. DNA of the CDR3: TGTGCCTGGACCCCTCAGGAAGCACAGGAAAAACTGTTTTTT.

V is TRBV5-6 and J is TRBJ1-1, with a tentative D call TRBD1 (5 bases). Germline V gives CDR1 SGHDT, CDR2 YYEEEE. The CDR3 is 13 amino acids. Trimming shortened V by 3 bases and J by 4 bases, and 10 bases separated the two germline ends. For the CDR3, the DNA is TGTGCCAGCAGCTCTGGGGGGGGCACTGAAGCTTTCTTT. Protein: CASSSGGGTEAFF.